The rows below give T cell receptor beta chains drawn from one sample of a study of blood T cell repertoires in COVID-19. The table came from immunoSEQ multiplex PCR; TCRdb's copy has only in-frame clones and leaves some out. The sample has roughly 430,000 clones, approximately 88% seen once; the top ten hold approximately 2.1%. The sequenced sample was PBMCs or T cells enriched from blood (not recorded which). These receptors were collected from a woman aged 40-49 years with acute COVID-19. The CDR3 runs from the conserved cysteine through the conserved F or W. A D gene is named only where the DNA matches it firmly. Expanded clones are given a class, and other clones once, few, many or no size at all.

size | J | V | length | D | DNA | CDR3
few | TRBJ1-5 | TRBV30 | 15 | TRBD1 | TGTGCCTGGAGGGGACAGGGGGCTAGCAATCAGCCCCAGCATTTT | CAWRGQGASNQPQHF
- | TRBJ2-1 | TRBV19 | 11 | - | TGTGCCAGTAGTATAGCGGGTGAGCAGTTCTTC | CASSIAGEQFF
- | TRBJ1-2 | TRBV15 | 14 | - | TGTGCCACCAGTCCCCAGACAGGAATCTATGGCTACACCTTC | CATSPQTGIYGYTF
- | TRBJ2-7 | TRBV2 | 14 | TRBD2 | TGTGCCAGCAGTGAAGCTAGCGGGGCCTACGAGCAGTACTTC | CASSEASGAYEQYF
once | TRBJ2-7 | TRBV3-1/TRBV3-2 | 13 | - | TGTGCCAGCAGCCAAGAGGCTAGACGGGAGCAGTACTTC | CASSQEARREQYF
- | TRBJ1-2 | TRBV29-1 | 13 | TRBD1 | TGCAGCACCCAGACAGGGGCGGATTATGGCTACACCTTC | CSTQTGADYGYTF
- | TRBJ2-3 | TRBV24-1 | 14 | - | TGTGCCACCAGTGATTTTCGGAGCACAGATACGCAGTATTTT | CATSDFRSTDTQYF
- | TRBJ2-3 | TRBV2 | 14 | - | TGTGCCAGCACGGGTCGGAGGGGCACAGATACGCAGTATTTT | CASTGRRGTDTQYF
- | TRBJ1-1 | TRBV6-1 | 15 | - | TGTGCCAGCAGTGATGGGGAGGGGCGTTGGACTGAAGCTTTCTTT | CASSDGEGRWTEAFF
- | TRBJ1-5 | TRBV3-1/TRBV3-2 | 14 | - | TGTGCCAGCAGCCAAGGGACAAGTAATCAGCCCCAGCATTTT | CASSQGTSNQPQHF
- | TRBJ1-6 | TRBV4-1 | 16 | TRBD1 | TGCGCCAGCAGCCAAGGAATGGGACAGCTTAATTCACCCCTCCACTTT | CASSQGMGQLNSPLHF
few | TRBJ1-2 | TRBV19 | 13 | - | TGTGCCAGTAGTATAAGACAGCTACAACGCTACACCTTC | CASSIRQLQRYTF
- | TRBJ2-1 | TRBV20-1 | 10 | - | TGCAGTGCTGGCTCGAGGGAGCAGTTCTTC | CSAGSREQFF
- | TRBJ2-7 | TRBV30 | 14 | TRBD1 | TGTGCCTGGAGCCCCGGGACAGTGAACTACGAGCAGTACTTC | CAWSPGTVNYEQYF
- | TRBJ1-4 | TRBV6-5 | 15 | TRBD1 | TGTGCCAGCAGTCCCTTGGACAGGGCTAATGAAAAACTGTTTTTT | CASSPLDRANEKLFF
- | TRBJ1-1 | TRBV12-3/TRBV12-4 | 11 | - | TGTGCCAGCAGTTCAGGGATCGGAGCTTTCTTT | CASSSGIGAFF
- | TRBJ2-1 | TRBV5-1 | 17 | TRBD2 | TGCGCCAGCAGCTTACCCACCGCGGGGGGGTTTGGCGATGAGCAGTTCTTC | CASSLPTAGGFGDEQFF
- | TRBJ2-5 | TRBV7-9 | 17 | - | TGTGCCAGCAGCCCCCCGGGCAGGGGGGCCCACCAAGAGACCCAGTACTTC | CASSPPGRGAHQETQYF
- | TRBJ2-7 | TRBV30 | 15 | TRBD1 | TGTGCCTGGAGTCTTAGTCCGGGACAGCTCTACGAGCAGTACTTC | CAWSLSPGQLYEQYF
- | TRBJ2-3 | TRBV7-9 | 18 | TRBD2 | TGTGCCAGCAGGGCGGGAAAACTAGCGGGGGATGTTACAGATACGCAGTATTTT | CASRAGKLAGDVTDTQYF
- | TRBJ2-7 | TRBV29-1 | 15 | TRBD1 | TGCAGCGTTGAGGGGACCGGGACAGGGAACAACGAGCAGTACTTC | CSVEGTGTGNNEQYF
- | TRBJ2-7 | TRBV5-1 | 14 | TRBD1 | TGCGCCAGCAGCCCCGACAGGGGCGGCTACGAGCAGTACTTC | CASSPDRGGYEQYF
- | TRBJ2-7 | TRBV3-1/TRBV3-2 | 14 | - | TGTGCCAGCAGCCAAGGACTTCGAGGCTACGAGCAGTACTTC | CASSQGLRGYEQYF
- | TRBJ1-5 | TRBV20-1 | 15 | TRBD1 | TGCAGTGCTAGTAGCGACAGGGGCGTGAGTCAGCCCCAGCATTTT | CSASSDRGVSQPQHF
few | TRBJ1-5 | TRBV5-4 | 13 | - | TGTGCCAGCAGTTTTGGGGTAGGAGGGCCCCAGCATTTT | CASSFGVGGPQHF
- | TRBJ1-3 | TRBV30 | 15 | - | TGTGCCTGGAGTGTCACAGGGAGCTCTGGAAACACCATATATTTT | CAWSVTGSSGNTIYF
once | TRBJ2-3 | TRBV3-1/TRBV3-2 | 17 | TRBD2 | TGTGCCAGCAGCCCGTCGGAGGGACTAGCAGGTGCAGATACGCAGTATTTT | CASSPSEGLAGADTQYF
few | TRBJ1-2 | TRBV5-8 | 16 | TRBD1 | TGTGCCAGCAGCCCCGGGACAGGGGGCCGTAACTATGGCTACACCTTC | CASSPGTGGRNYGYTF
- | TRBJ1-1 | TRBV29-1 | 13 | - | TGCAGCGCAGAAGGGTCCAGGGGCACTGAAGCTTTCTTT | CSAEGSRGTEAFF
- | TRBJ1-4 | TRBV27 | 16 | - | TGTGCCAGCAGTAGCCCGGACCCTCGGGAAGGGGAAAAACTGTTTTTT | CASSSPDPREGEKLFF
- | TRBJ2-7 | TRBV27 | 16 | - | TGTGCCAGCAGTTTACGATCGTTAGGTGGCGGTTACGAGCAGTACTTC | CASSLRSLGGGYEQYF
- | TRBJ1-6 | TRBV5-4 | 14 | - | TGTGCCAGCAGCTTTTTAGAGTTTAATTCACCCCTCCACTTT | CASSFLEFNSPLHF
- | TRBJ1-6 | TRBV5-1 | 17 | - | TGCGCCAGCAGCTTGGGTTCGACCCAGGGGTCTAATTCACCCCTCCACTTT | CASSLGSTQGSNSPLHF
- | TRBJ1-5 | TRBV5-5 | 16 | - | TGTGCCAGCAGCTTGGGCAGAACCGGGTCCAATCAGCCCCAGCATTTT | CASSLGRTGSNQPQHF
- | TRBJ2-7 | TRBV5-1 | 17 | - | TGCGCCAGTTCGACCACAGGAGCCTTATTGAATTCCTACGAGCAGTACTTC | CASSTTGALLNSYEQYF
once | TRBJ2-7 | TRBV6-2/TRBV6-3 | 14 | TRBD1 | TGTGCCAGCAGTGGCGCAGGGGGCTACGACGAGCAGTACTTC | CASSGAGGYDEQYF
- | TRBJ1-1 | TRBV5-4 | 15 | - | TGTGCCAGCAGCCCCTGGCGGGGTAGGGACACTGAAGCTTTCTTT | CASSPWRGRDTEAFF
- | TRBJ1-4 | TRBV5-8 | 18 | - | TGTGCCAGCAGCTTGCTTTGGGGAGATTTAACAACTAATGAAAAACTGTTTTTT | CASSLLWGDLTTNEKLFF
- | TRBJ1-3 | TRBV9 | 14 | - | TGTGCCAGCAGCCCGCAGGGCTCTGGAAACACCATATATTTT | CASSPQGSGNTIYF
- | TRBJ1-5 | TRBV27 | 14 | TRBD1 | TGTGCCAGCAGTTTCGGACAGGGCAATCAGCCCCAGCATTTT | CASSFGQGNQPQHF
- | TRBJ1-6 | TRBV11-3 | 14 | TRBD1 | TGTGCCAGCAGCACAGGGGGCAGAAATTCACCCCTCCACTTT | CASSTGGRNSPLHF
- | TRBJ2-4 | TRBV10-3 | 13 | - | TGTGCCAACCGACAGGAAGGCAAAAACATTCAGTACTTC | CANRQEGKNIQYF
- | TRBJ1-6 | TRBV27 | 15 | - | TGTGCCAGCAGTTTAACCCACCCCAGGGTCTCACCCCTCCACTTT | CASSLTHPRVSPLHF
- | TRBJ2-1 | TRBV20-1 | 13 | TRBD2 | TGCAGTGCTAGTGGGGGGGGAGTCAATGAGCAGTTCTTC | CSASGGGVNEQFF
- | TRBJ1-1 | TRBV9 | 15 | - | TGTGCCAGCAGCGTGGCAGGGGTCTCGAACACTGAAGCTTTCTTT | CASSVAGVSNTEAFF